The sequence of this T cell receptor (beta chain) was determined in a study of technical replicates of blood from a few donors. Method: immunoSEQ multiplex PCR; TCRdb's copy keeps in-frame clones and lacks some. Here the sample spans about 88,000 clones, over 90% being singletons. The germline CDR1 and CDR2 sequences are SGDLS and YYNGEE. The length of the CDR3 is 13 residues. V lost 0 bases, J lost 8 bases, and 11 bases lay in between. The sequence was collected from a human donor in good health. Sequencing input: T cells isolated from PBMCs. The V call is TRBV9, the J call TRBJ1-1; no reliable D call. CDR3 DNA: TGTGCCAGCAGCGTAGCAGGCGGACTAGAAGCTTTCTTT. Its protein product is CASSVAGGLEAFF. Supplemented by reference TRBV9 and TRBJ1-1, the full variable domain reads DSGVTQTPKHLITATGQRVTLRCSPRSGDLSVYWYQQSLDQGLQFLIQYYNGEERAKGNILERFSAQQFPDLHSELNLSSLELGDSALYFCASSVAGGLEAFFGQGTRLTVV.